A single sample is the source of the 9 T cell receptor beta chains below, sequenced in a study of early T cells in non-severe SARS-CoV-2 infection. A single record per CDR3 protein comes from TCRdb applying MiXCR to the 5' RACE reads. The sample holds tens of thousands of distinct CDR3 sequences, roughly 5% seen once. The sequenced sample consisted of whole blood. The receptors were gathered from an adult who was a healthcare worker with PCR-confirmed SARS-CoV-2 infection or an uninfected control (not recorded which).

This clonotype was counted ten times or more. This rearrangement joins TRBV15 to TRBJ2-3; D not certain. Germline V gene data show CDR1 as LNHNV and CDR2 as YYDKDF (reference sequence). V was trimmed by 0 bases and J by 9 bases, leaving 10 bases between them. This CDR3 is built from 13 residues. The CDR3 bases are TGTGCCACCAGCAGAGATTTGGAGCCCACGCAGTATTTT. As protein: CATSRDLEPTQYF.

This clonotype was seen ten or more times. DNA of the CDR3: TGTGCCAGCAGCTCAGCCTCCCCCCAGACTAATGAAAAACTGTTTTTT. Protein sequence: CASSSASPQTNEKLFF. The V call is TRBV7-6, the J call TRBJ1-4; no clear D. The germline V and J ends were trimmed by 4 bases and 2 bases, with 14 bases remaining between them. CDR3 length equals 16 residues. Per germline, CDR1 SGHVS and CDR2 FNYEAQ. The whole variable domain, filled in from reference TRBV7-6 and TRBJ1-4, reads GAGVSQSPRYKVTKRGQDVALRCDPISGHVSLYWYRQALGQGPEFLTYFNYEAQQDKSGLPNDRFSAERPEGSISTLTIQRTEQRDSAMYRCASSSASPQTNEKLFFGSGTQLSVL.

The V gene is TRBV2, the J gene TRBJ2-7; tentatively, D is TRBD1 or TRBD2 (5 bases each). The germline V gene encodes CDR1 SNHLY and CDR2 FYNNEI. The ends were cut back, 2 bases at V and 7 bases at J, with 15 bases in the middle. CDR3 length: 14 residues. In DNA form, the CDR3 reads TGTGCCAGCAGTGAAAAGAGGGGTCAAGGGGAGCAGTACGTC. Translation gives CASSEKRGQGEQYV.

This clonotype was detected ten times or more. The CDR3 spells CASSLGTGTYGYTF. Written as DNA, the CDR3 is TGTGCCAGCAGCTTAGGGACAGGAACGTATGGCTACACCTTC. This chain connects TRBV7-9 to TRBJ1-2, with TRBD1 matching over 7 bases. The CDR3 length is 14 residues. CDR1 is SEHNR, CDR2 FQNEAQ, per germline (reference sequence). V lost 1 base and J lost 5; bases outside the gene matches: 4.

At least ten counts were recorded for this clonotype. The chain combines TRBV7-9 with TRBJ1-5; D gene uncertain. CDR1 is SEHNR, CDR2 FQNEAQ, per germline (reference sequence). V lost 5 bases and J lost 9, with 11 bases in between. The CDR3 sequence is 12 residues long. CDR3 in amino acids: CASSRHGRPQHF. For the CDR3, the DNA is TGTGCCAGCAGCCGACACGGAAGGCCCCAGCATTTT.

The rearrangement joins TRBV11-2 to TRBJ2-1; D unresolved. Trimming removed 2 bases from V and 15 bases from J, with 14 bases in between. This CDR3 is 12 amino acids long. CDR1 and CDR2 (germline): SGHAT, FQNNGV. CDR3 in amino acids: CASSLSIFWRFF. CDR3 sequence (DNA): TGTGCCAGCAGCTTATCCATCTTTTGGAGGTTCTTC.

This clonotype was detected many times. The chain is built from TRBV20-1 and TRBJ1-1; a weak D match, TRBD1 (6 bases). The length of the CDR3 is 12 residues. Germline assignment: CDR1 DFQATT and CDR2 SNEGSKA (reference sequence). Trimming cost V 7 bases and J 1 base, with 10 bases left between them. The CDR3 is CSVSDRNTEAFF. For the CDR3, the DNA is TGCAGTGTCTCGGACAGGAACACTGAAGCTTTCTTT.

V usage is TRBV7-9 and J usage is TRBJ1-2, with 7 bases that match TRBD1. Losses at the gene ends were 1 base for V and 9 bases for J; bases not matched to a gene: 14. This CDR3 has 16 amino acids. Germline V gives CDR1 SEHNR, CDR2 FQNEAQ (reference sequence). CDR3 loop: CASSLGAGTASVRYTF. The CDR3 region has the DNA TGTGCCAGCAGCTTAGGCGCCGGGACAGCATCCGTTCGCTACACCTTC.

As to this clonotype: The germline gene is not matched at one end of the junction; a read error may be the cause. This chain connects TRBV2 to TRBJ1-5; tentatively, D is TRBD1 (6 bases). CDR1 and CDR2 from the germline V gene are SNHLY and FYNNEI. The CDR3 has 12 amino acids. CDR3 protein: CASNGGNRPQHF. DNA of the CDR3: TGTGCCAGCAACGGGGGCAATCGGCCCCAGCATTTT. Using reference TRBV2 and TRBJ1-5 for the parts outside the CDR3, the full variable domain is EPEVTQTPSHQVTQMGQEVILRCVPISNHLYFYWYRQILGQKVEFLVSFYNNEISEKSEIFDDQFSVERPDGSNFTLKIRSTKLEDSAMYFCASNGGNRPQHFGDGTRLSIL.